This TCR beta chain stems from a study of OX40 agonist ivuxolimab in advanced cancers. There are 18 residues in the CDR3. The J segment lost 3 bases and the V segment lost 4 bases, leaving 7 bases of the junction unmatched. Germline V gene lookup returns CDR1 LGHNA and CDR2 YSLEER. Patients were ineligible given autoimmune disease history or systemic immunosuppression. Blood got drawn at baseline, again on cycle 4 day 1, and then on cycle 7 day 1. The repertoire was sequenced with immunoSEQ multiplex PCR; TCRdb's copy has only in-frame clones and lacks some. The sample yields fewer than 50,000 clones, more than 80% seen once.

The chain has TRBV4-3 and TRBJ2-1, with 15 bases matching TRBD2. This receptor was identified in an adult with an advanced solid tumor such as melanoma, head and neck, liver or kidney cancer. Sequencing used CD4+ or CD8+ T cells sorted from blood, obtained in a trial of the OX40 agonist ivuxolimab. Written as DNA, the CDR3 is TGCGCCAGCAGCCCGGGACTAGCGGGGGGTTACGTCTACAATGAGCAGTTCTTC. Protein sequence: CASSPGLAGGYVYNEQFF.